These T cell receptor beta chains were read from a single sample in a study of technical replicates of blood from a handful of donors. Assay: immunoSEQ multiplex PCR; the TCRdb copy retains only in-frame clones and omits some. The table shows about 84,000 clones, with around 93% occurring only once. Specimen: T cells isolated from PBMCs. These receptors originate from a human donor in good health. Both conserved end residues are part of each CDR3. The order of the fields is V gene, J gene, D gene, clone size, CDR3 protein, CDR3 DNA. A D gene is named only where the DNA matches it firmly. The size of a clone is reported for some rows only, either as once, few or many, or as a class for expanded clones.

V gene: TRBV11-2; J gene: TRBJ2-1; D gene: TRBD2; clone size: .; CDR3 protein: CASSLRLADSSYNEQFF; CDR3 DNA: TGTGCCAGCAGCTTAAGACTAGCGGATAGCTCCTACAATGAGCAGTTCTTC
V gene: TRBV11-3; J gene: TRBJ2-2; D gene: TRBD1; clone size: .; CDR3 protein: CASSQTGVNTGELFF; CDR3 DNA: TGTGCCAGCAGTCAAACAGGGGTAAACACCGGGGAGCTGTTTTTT
V gene: TRBV6-1; J gene: TRBJ1-2; D gene: TRBD1; clone size: .; CDR3 protein: CASRPGQYYGYTF; CDR3 DNA: TGTGCCAGCAGACCGGGACAGTACTATGGCTACACCTTC
V gene: TRBV6-5; J gene: TRBJ2-7; D gene: .; clone size: .; CDR3 protein: CASSYSRGSSYEQYF; CDR3 DNA: TGTGCCAGCAGTTACTCGAGGGGGAGCTCCTACGAGCAGTACTTC
V gene: TRBV7-9; J gene: TRBJ2-2; D gene: .; clone size: once; CDR3 protein: CASSQEGSGELFF; CDR3 DNA: TGTGCCAGCAGCCAGGAGGGGTCCGGGGAGCTGTTTTTT
V gene: TRBV14; J gene: TRBJ1-1; D gene: .; clone size: .; CDR3 protein: CASSRYYTDRGTEAFF; CDR3 DNA: TGTGCCAGCAGCCGTTATTATACGGACCGGGGGACTGAAGCTTTCTTT
V gene: TRBV6-6; J gene: TRBJ1-5; D gene: TRBD1; clone size: .; CDR3 protein: CASSYSHTGDQPQHF; CDR3 DNA: TGTGCCAGCAGTTACTCCCATACAGGGGATCAGCCCCAGCATTTT
V gene: TRBV12-5; J gene: TRBJ2-1; D gene: .; clone size: .; CDR3 protein: CASGLEVGGSYNEQFF; CDR3 DNA: TGTGCTAGTGGTTTGGAGGTGGGGGGATCCTACAATGAGCAGTTCTTC
V gene: TRBV4-1; J gene: TRBJ2-3; D gene: TRBD1; clone size: .; CDR3 protein: CASSGQGTDTQYF; CDR3 DNA: TGCGCCAGCAGCGGACAGGGCACAGATACGCAGTATTTT
V gene: TRBV5-1; J gene: TRBJ1-1; D gene: TRBD1; clone size: once; CDR3 protein: CASRRTGEHTEAFF; CDR3 DNA: TGCGCCAGCAGGAGGACAGGGGAGCACACTGAAGCTTTCTTT